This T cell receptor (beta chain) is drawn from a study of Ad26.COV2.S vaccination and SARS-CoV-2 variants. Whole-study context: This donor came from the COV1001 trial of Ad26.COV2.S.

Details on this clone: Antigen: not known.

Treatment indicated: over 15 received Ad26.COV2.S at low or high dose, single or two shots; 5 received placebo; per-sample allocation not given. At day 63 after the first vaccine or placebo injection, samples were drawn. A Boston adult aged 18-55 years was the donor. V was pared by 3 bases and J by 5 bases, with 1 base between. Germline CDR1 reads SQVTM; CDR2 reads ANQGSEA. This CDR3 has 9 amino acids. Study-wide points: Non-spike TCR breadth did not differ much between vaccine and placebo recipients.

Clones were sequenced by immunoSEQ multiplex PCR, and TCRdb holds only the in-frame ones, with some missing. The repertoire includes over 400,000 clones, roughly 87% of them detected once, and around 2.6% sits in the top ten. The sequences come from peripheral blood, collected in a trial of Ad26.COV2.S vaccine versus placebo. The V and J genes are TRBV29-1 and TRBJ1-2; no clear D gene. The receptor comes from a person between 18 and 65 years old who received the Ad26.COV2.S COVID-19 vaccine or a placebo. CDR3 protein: CSVEYGYTF. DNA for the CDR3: TGCAGCGTTGAGTATGGCTACACCTTC.